This T cell receptor (beta chain) was captured in a study of T cells after somatic rescue of genetic block. The V segment lost 2 bases and the J segment 5 bases; nucleotides outside the gene matches: 8. Germline V gene lookup returns CDR1 MNHNY and CDR2 SVGAGI (reference sequence). CDR3 length equals 16 residues. The assay was immunoSEQ multiplex PCR, and TCRdb's table has in-frame clones only and misses some. The sample carries more than 9,500 clones, under 85% recorded once. This sequence originates from a boy aged 5-17 years. V and J are TRBV6-6 and TRBJ2-1, with TRBD2 matching 8 bases. Specimen: peripheral blood mononuclear cells (PBMCs). The CDR3 region is CASSYLSGSGNNEQFF. Written as DNA, the CDR3 is TGTGCCAGCAGTTACCTCAGCGGGAGCGGGAACAATGAGCAGTTCTTC.